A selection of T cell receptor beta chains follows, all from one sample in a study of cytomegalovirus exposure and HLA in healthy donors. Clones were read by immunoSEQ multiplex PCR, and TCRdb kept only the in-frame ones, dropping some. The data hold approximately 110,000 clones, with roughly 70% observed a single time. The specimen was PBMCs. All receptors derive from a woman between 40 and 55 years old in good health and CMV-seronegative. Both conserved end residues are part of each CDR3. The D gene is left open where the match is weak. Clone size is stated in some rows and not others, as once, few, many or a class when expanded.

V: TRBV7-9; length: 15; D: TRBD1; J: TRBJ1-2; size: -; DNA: TGTGCCAGCAGCTTCGGCCAGGGGGCGCGTTATGGCTACACCTTC; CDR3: CASSFGQGARYGYTF
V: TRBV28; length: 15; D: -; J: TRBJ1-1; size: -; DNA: TGTGCCAGCAGAACCCTTGGGGGGACGAACACTGAAGCTTTCTTT; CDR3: CASRTLGGTNTEAFF
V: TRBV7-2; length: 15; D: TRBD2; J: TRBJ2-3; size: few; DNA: TGTGCCATCCGATGGGGACTAATTTCCTTAGATACGCAGTATTTT; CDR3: CAIRWGLISLDTQYF
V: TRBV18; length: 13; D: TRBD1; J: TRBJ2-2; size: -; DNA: TGTGCCAGCTCGACAGGGTTGACCGGGGAGCTGTTTTTT; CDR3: CASSTGLTGELFF
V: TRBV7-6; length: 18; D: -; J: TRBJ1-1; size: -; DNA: TGTGCCAGCAGCTTCAAATTGGGACACGAGGCCGGTTCCACTGAAGCTTTCTTT; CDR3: CASSFKLGHEAGSTEAFF
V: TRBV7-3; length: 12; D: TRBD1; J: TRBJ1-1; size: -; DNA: TGTGCCAGCAGCTCAGGACAGGGTGTAGCTTTCTTT; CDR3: CASSSGQGVAFF
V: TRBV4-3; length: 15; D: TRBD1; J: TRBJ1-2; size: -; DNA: TGCGCCAGCAGCCAAACGACAGGGGTAAACTATGGCTACACCTTC; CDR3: CASSQTTGVNYGYTF
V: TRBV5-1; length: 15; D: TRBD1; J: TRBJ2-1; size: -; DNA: TGCGCCAGCAGCTTGGCCGCGGGACAGGGGGATGAGCAGTTCTTC; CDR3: CASSLAAGQGDEQFF
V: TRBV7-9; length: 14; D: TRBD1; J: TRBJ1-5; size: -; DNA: TGTGCCAGCAGCTTAGGACAGGGGAATCAGCCCCAGCATTTT; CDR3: CASSLGQGNQPQHF
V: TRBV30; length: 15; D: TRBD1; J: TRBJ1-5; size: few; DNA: TGTGCCTGGAGTGCTGGGACAGGGAGGGGTCAGCCCCAGCATTTT; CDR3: CAWSAGTGRGQPQHF
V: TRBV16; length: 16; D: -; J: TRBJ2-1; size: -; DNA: TGTGCCAGCAGCCAATCGGGGAGCGCACAGACCAATGAGCAGTTCTTC; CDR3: CASSQSGSAQTNEQFF
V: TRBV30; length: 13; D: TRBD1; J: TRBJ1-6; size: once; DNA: TGTGCCAGATCGGGACAGAATAATTCACCCCTCCACTTT; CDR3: CARSGQNNSPLHF
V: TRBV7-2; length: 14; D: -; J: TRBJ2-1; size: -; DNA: TGTGCCAGCAGCGGGTCTCAGGTTTACAATGAGCAGTTCTTC; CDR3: CASSGSQVYNEQFF
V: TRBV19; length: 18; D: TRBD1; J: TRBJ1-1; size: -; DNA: TGTGCCAGTAGTAGCCCCCGGGACAGGGGGAAGCTAAACACTGAAGCTTTCTTT; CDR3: CASSSPRDRGKLNTEAFF
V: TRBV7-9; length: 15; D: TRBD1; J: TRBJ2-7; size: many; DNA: TGTGCCAGCAGCCCCTTCGACAGGGGGCTCTACGAGCAGTACTTC; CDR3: CASSPFDRGLYEQYF
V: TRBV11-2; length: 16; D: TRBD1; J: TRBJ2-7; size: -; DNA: TGTGCCAGCAGCTTATTAGTGGGACAGGGTACCTACGAGCAGTACTTC; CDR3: CASSLLVGQGTYEQYF
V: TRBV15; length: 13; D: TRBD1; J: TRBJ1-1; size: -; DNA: TGTGCCACCACCGGGACAGAGAACACTGAAGCTTTCTTT; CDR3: CATTGTENTEAFF
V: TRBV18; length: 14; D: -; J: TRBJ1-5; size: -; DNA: TGTGCCAGCTCACTTGACAGGACCTATCAACCCCAGCATTTT; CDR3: CASSLDRTYQPQHF
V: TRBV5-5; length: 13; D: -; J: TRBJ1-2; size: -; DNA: TGTGCCAGCAGCCGAGATGAATTCTATGGCTACACCTTC; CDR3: CASSRDEFYGYTF
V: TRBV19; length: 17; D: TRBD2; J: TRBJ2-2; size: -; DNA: TGTGCCAGTAGTAGACCTCAAGCGGGGGTGAACACCGGGGAGCTGTTTTTT; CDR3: CASSRPQAGVNTGELFF
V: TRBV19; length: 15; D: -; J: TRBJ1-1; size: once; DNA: TGTGCCAGTAGTATAGGAGCATCCTTGAACACTGAAGCTTTCTTT; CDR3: CASSIGASLNTEAFF
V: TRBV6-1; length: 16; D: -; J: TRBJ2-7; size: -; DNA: TGTGCCAGCAGTGAAGCGGGCCAACAGGGCTCCTACGAGCAGTACTTC; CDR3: CASSEAGQQGSYEQYF
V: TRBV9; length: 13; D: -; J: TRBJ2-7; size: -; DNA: TGTGCCAGCAGCGTAAGTGGGAGGGGGGAGCAGTACTTC; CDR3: CASSVSGRGEQYF
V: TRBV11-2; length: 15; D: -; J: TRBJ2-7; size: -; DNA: TGTGCCAGCAGCTTAGATCGACAGAACTCCTACGAGCAGTACTTC; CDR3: CASSLDRQNSYEQYF
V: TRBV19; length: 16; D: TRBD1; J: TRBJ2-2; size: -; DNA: TGTGCCAGCCAAAGCTACCCCGGACAGGACACCGGGGAGCTGTTTTTT; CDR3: CASQSYPGQDTGELFF
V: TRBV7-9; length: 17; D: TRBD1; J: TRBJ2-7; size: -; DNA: TGTTCCAGCAGCTTAGCTCTGGGGGGACAGGGTTGGTACGAGCAGTACTTC; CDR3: CSSSLALGGQGWYEQYF
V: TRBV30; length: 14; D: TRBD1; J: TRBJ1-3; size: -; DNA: TGTGCCTGGAGTCCAGGGGGCAATGGAAACACCATATATTTT; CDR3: CAWSPGGNGNTIYF
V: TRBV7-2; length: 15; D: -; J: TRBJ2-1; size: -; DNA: TGTGCCAGCAGACAGACTTTAGCGGCCGTCAATGAGCAGTTCTTC; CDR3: CASRQTLAAVNEQFF
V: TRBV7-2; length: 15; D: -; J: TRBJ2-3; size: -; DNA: TGTGCCAGCAGCTTATCCGCGGTTAGCACAGATACGCAGTATTTT; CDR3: CASSLSAVSTDTQYF
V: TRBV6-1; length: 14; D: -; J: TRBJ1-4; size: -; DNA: TGTGCCAGCAGCGCACAGGGTTTTAATGAAAAACTGTTTTTT; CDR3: CASSAQGFNEKLFF
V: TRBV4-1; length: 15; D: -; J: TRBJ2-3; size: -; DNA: TGCGCCAGCAGCCGAATAAAGACTAGTCCAGATACGCAGTATTTT; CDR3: CASSRIKTSPDTQYF
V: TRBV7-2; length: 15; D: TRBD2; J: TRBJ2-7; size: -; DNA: TGTGCCAGCAGCTTAGACCTAGCGGGGGGGCCCGCGCAGTACTTC; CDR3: CASSLDLAGGPAQYF
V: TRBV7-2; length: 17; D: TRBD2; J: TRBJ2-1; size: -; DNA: TGTGCCAGCAGCTTAGCGCGGGCGGGAGGGGGCCGCGATGAGCAGTTCTTC; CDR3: CASSLARAGGGRDEQFF
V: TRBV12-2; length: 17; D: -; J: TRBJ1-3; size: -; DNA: TGTGCAAGTCGCTACCAAAGACAGGGAGTAGCCGGAAACACCATATATTTT; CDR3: CASRYQRQGVAGNTIYF
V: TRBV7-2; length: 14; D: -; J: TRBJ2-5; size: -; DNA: TGTGCCAGCAGCTTTATATCCCCCGAAGAGACCCAGTACTTC; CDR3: CASSFISPEETQYF
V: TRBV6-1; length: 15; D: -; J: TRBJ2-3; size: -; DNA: TGTGCCAGCAGTGACGGGGTATCTAGCACAGATACGCAGTATTTT; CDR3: CASSDGVSSTDTQYF
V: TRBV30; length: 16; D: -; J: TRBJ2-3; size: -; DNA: TGTGCCTGGAGTGTACCCGGCAGCGGTCCCACAGATACGCAGTATTTT; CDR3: CAWSVPGSGPTDTQYF
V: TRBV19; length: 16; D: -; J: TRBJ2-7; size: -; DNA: TGTGCCAGTAGTCCCCAGACAGCGACGAGCTCCTACGAGCAGTACTTC; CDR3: CASSPQTATSSYEQYF
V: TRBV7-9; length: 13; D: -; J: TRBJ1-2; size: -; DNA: TGTGCCAGCAGCTTAAACAGGGATGGTGGCTACACCTTC; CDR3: CASSLNRDGGYTF
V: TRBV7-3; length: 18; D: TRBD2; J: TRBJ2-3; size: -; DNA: TGTGCCAGCAGCCACACCTCGCTAGCGGGAGGGCCAACAGATACGCAGTATTTT; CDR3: CASSHTSLAGGPTDTQYF
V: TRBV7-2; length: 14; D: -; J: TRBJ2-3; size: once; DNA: TGTGCCAGCAGCTCATGGGGGGGCACAGATACGCAGTATTTT; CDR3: CASSSWGGTDTQYF
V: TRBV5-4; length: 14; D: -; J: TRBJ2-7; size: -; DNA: TGTGCCAGCAGCCCAGAGGGATCCCCTGTAGAGCAGTACTTC; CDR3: CASSPEGSPVEQYF
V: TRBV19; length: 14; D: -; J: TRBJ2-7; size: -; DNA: TGTGCCAGTAGTGAAACCAGGGCGTACTACGAGCAGTACTTC; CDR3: CASSETRAYYEQYF
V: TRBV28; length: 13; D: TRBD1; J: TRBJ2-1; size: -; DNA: TGTGCCAGCAGTCGCCAGGGGGCAAATGAGCAGTTCTTC; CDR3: CASSRQGANEQFF
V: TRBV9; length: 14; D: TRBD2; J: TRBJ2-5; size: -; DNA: TGTGCCAGCAGCGTAGCTGGACTAGCTGGGACCCAGTACTTC; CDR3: CASSVAGLAGTQYF
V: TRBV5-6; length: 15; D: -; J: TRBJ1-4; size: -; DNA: TGTGCCAGCAGCTTGGTTGGTAACAGAAGTGAAAAACTGTTTTTT; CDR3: CASSLVGNRSEKLFF
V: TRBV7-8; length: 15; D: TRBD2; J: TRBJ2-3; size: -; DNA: TGTGCCAGCAGCTTAGCAGGAGCGGGGACAGATACGCAGTATTTT; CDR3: CASSLAGAGTDTQYF
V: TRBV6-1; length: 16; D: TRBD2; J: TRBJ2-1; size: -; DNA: TGTGCCAGCAGTGAAGAGGTAGCGGGGGGTTACAATGAGCAGTTCTTC; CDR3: CASSEEVAGGYNEQFF
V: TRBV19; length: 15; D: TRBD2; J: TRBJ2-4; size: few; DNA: TGTGCCAGTAGTCCCCCCTCTAGCGGTCGGTTCATTCAGTACTTC; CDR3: CASSPPSSGRFIQYF
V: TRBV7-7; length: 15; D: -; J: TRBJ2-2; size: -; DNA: TGTGCCAGCAGCTCCAGGGGCGCACACACCGGGGAGCTGTTTTTT; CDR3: CASSSRGAHTGELFF
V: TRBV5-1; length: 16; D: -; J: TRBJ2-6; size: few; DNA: TGCGCCAGCAGCTTGGCAGGGAACTCTGGGGCCAACGTCCTGACTTTC; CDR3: CASSLAGNSGANVLTF
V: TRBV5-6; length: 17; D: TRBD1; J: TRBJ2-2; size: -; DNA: TGTGCCAGCAGCTTGGGTTTCGCGGGGACAGGCACCGGGGAGCTGTTTTTT; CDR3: CASSLGFAGTGTGELFF
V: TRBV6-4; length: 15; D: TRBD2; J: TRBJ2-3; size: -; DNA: TGTGCCAGCAGTTCACTAGCGGGACACACAGATACGCAGTATTTT; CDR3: CASSSLAGHTDTQYF
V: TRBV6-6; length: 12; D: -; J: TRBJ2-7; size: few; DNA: TGTGCCAGCAGTCGTAGCTCCTACGAGCAGTACTTC; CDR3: CASSRSSYEQYF
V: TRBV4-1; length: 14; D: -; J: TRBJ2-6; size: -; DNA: TGCGCCAGCAGAGCTAGCTCTGGGGCCAACGTCCTGACTTTC; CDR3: CASRASSGANVLTF
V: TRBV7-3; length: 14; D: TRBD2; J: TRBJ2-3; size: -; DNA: TGTGCCAGCAGCTTTTCGGGAGGGACAGATACGCAGTATTTT; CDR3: CASSFSGGTDTQYF
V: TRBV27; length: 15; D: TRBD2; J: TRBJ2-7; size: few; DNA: TGTGCCAGCAGGCAGACTAGCGGGAAAACATACGAGCAGTACTTC; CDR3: CASRQTSGKTYEQYF